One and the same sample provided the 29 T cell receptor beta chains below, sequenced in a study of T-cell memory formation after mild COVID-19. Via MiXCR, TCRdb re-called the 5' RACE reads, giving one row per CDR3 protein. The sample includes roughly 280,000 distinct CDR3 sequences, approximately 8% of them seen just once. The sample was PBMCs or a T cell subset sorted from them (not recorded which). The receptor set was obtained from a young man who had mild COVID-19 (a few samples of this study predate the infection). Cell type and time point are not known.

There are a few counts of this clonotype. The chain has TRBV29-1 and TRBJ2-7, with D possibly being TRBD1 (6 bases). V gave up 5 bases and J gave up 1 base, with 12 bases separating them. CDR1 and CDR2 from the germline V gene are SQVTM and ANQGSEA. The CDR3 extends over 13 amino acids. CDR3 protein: CSVLPTGSYEQYV. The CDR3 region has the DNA TGCAGCGTTTTACCAACAGGGTCCTACGAGCAGTACGTC.

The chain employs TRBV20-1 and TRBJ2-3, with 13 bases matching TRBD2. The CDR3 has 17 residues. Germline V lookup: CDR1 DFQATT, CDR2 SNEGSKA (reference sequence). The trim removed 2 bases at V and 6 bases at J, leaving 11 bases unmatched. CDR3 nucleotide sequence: TGCAGTGCTAGACTTCCGGGACTAGCGGGGCGTTTGGATACGCAGTATTTT. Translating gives CSARLPGLAGRLDTQYF.

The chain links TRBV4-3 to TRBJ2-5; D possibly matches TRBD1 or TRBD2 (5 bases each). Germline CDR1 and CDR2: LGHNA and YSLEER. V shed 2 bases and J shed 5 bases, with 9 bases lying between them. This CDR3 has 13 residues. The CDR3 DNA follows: TGCGCCAGCAGCCAATACGAGGGGGAGACCCAGTACTTC. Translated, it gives CASSQYEGETQYF.

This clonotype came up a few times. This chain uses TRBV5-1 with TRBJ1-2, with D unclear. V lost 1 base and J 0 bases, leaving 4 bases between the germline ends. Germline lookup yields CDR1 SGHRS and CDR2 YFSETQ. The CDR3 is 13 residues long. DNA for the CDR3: TGCGCCAGCAGCTTGCGGGCTAACTATGGCTACACCTTC. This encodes CASSLRANYGYTF.

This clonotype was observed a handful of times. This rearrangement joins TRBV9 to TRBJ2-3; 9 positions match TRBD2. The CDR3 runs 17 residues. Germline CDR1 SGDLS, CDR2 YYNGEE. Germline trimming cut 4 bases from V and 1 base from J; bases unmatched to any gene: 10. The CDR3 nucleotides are TGTGCCAGCAGCAGACTGGGACTAGCATGGGGCACAGATACGCAGTATTTT. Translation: CASSRLGLAWGTDTQYF.

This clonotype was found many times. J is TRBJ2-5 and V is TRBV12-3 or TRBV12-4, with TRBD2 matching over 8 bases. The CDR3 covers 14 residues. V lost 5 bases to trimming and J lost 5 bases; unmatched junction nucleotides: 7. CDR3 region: CASSRNSGAETQYF. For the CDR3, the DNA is TGTGCCAGCAGTCGAAATAGCGGGGCTGAGACCCAGTACTTC.

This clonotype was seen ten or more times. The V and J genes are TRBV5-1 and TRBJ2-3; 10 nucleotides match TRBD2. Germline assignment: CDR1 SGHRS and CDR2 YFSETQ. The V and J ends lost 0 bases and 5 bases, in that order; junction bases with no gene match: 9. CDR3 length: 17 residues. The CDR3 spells CASSLDQQRGGVDTQYF. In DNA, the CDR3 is TGCGCCAGCAGCTTGGATCAACAGCGGGGGGGCGTAGATACGCAGTATTTT.

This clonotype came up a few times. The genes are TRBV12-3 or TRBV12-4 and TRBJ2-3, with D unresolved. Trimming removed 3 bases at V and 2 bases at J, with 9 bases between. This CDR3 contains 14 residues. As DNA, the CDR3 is TGTGCCAGCAGTTTGGGTATCCACACAGATACGCAGTATTTT. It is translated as CASSLGIHTDTQYF.

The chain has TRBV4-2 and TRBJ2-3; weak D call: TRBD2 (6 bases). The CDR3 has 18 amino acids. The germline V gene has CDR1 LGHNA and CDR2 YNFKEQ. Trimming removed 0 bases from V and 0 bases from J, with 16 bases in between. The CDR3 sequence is CASSQEVTGSGSTDTQYF. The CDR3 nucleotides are TGTGCCAGCAGCCAAGAGGTTACCGGGAGCGGTAGCACAGATACGCAGTATTTT.

The CDR3 is CASLRGQGASPLHF. DNA of the CDR3: TGTGCCAGCCTACGGGGACAGGGGGCTTCACCCCTCCACTTT. This chain links TRBV12-3 or TRBV12-4 with TRBJ1-6; 12 positions agree with TRBD1. The V segment lost 8 bases and the J segment 9 bases; nucleotides outside the gene matches: 5. CDR3 size: 14 residues.

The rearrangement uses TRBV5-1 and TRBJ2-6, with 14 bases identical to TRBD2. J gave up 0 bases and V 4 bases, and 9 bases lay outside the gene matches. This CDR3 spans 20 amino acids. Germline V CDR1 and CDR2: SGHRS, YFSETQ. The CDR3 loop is CASSGSGLAGDLSGANVLTF. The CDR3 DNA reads TGCGCCAGCAGCGGGTCGGGACTAGCGGGGGATCTCTCTGGGGCCAACGTCCTGACTTTC.

The CDR3 DNA sequence: TGTGCCAGCAGCCACAATCAAAGGAATGAGCAGTTCTTC. It codes for CASSHNQRNEQFF. The chain links TRBV4-2 to TRBJ2-1, with D uncertain. In germline, CDR1 is LGHNA, CDR2 YNFKEQ. Trimming pared 3 bases from V and 7 bases from J, leaving 10 bases between. The CDR3 has 13 amino acids.

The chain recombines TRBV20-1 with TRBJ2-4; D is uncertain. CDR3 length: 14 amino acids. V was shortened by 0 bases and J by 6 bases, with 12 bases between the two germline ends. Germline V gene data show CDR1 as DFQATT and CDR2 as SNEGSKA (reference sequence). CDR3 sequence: CSARDVDRPNIQYF. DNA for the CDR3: TGCAGTGCTAGAGATGTGGACCGACCAAACATTCAGTACTTC.

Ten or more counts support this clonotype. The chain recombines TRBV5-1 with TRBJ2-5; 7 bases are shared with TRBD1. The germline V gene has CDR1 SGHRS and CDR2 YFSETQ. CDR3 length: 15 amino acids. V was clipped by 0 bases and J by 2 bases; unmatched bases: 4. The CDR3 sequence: CASSLVPGQQETQYF. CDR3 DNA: TGCGCCAGCAGCTTGGTGCCGGGACAGCAAGAGACCCAGTACTTC. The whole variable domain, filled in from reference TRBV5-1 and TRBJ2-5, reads KAGVTQTPRYLIKTRGQQVTLSCSPISGHRSVSWYQQTPGQGLQFLFEYFSETQRNKGNFPGRFSGRQFSNSRSEMNVSTLELGDSALYLCASSLVPGQQETQYFGPGTRLLVL.

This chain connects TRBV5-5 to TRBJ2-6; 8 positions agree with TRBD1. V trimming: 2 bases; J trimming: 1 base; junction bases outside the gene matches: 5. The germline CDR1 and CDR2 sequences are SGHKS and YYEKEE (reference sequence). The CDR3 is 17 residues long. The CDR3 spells CASSFSTGASGANVLTF. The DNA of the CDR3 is TGTGCCAGCAGCTTCTCGACAGGGGCTTCTGGGGCCAACGTCCTGACTTTC.

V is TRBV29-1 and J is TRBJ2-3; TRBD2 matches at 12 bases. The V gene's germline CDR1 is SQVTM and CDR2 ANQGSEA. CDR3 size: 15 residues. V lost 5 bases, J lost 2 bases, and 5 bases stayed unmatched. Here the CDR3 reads CSVRLAGVITDTQYF. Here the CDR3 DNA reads TGCAGCGTTCGACTAGCGGGGGTGATCACAGATACGCAGTATTTT.

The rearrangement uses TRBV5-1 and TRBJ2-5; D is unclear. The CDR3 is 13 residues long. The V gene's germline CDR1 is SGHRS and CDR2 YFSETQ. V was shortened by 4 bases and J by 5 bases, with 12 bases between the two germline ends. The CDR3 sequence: CASSKVLRETQYF. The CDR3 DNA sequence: TGCGCCAGCAGCAAGGTCTTGAGGGAGACCCAGTACTTC.

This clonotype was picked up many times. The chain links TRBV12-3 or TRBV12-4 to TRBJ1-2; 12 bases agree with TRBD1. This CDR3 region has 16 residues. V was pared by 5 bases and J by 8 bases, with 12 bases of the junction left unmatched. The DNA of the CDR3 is TGTGCCAGCAGTGGATCCGGGACAGGGGGCCTTCGGGGCTACACCTTC. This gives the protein CASSGSGTGGLRGYTF.

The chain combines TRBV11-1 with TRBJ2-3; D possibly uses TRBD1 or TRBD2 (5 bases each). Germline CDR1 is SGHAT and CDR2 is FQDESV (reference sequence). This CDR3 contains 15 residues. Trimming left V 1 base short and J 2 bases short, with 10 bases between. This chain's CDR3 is CASSLVGGNTDTQYF. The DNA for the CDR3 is TGTGCCAGCAGCTTAGTTGGGGGAAACACAGATACGCAGTATTTT.

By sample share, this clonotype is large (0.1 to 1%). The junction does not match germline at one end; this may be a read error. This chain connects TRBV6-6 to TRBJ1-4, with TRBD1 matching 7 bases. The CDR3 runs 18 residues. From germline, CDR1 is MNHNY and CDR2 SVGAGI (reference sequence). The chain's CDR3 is CASSHSLQGTATNEKLFF. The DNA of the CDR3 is TGTGCCAGCAGTCACTCCCTACAGGGGACAGCAACTAATGAAAAACTGTTTTTT.

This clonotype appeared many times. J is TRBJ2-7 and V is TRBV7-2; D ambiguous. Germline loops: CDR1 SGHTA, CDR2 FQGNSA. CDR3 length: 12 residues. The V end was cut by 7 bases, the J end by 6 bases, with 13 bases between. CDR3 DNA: TGTGCCAGCACCCAAACCCCGACCGAGCAGTACTTC. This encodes CASTQTPTEQYF.

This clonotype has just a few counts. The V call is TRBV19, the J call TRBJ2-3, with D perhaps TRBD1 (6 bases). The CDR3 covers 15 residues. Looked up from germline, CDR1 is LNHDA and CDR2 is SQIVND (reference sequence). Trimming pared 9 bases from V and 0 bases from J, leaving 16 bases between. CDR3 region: CASLSTGWSTDTQYF. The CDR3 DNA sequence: TGTGCCAGCCTTTCGACAGGTTGGAGCACAGATACGCAGTATTTT.

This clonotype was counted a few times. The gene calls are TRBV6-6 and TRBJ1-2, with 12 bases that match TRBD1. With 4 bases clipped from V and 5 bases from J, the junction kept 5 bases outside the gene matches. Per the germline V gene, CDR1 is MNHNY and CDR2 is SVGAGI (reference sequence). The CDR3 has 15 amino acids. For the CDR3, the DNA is TGTGCCAGCAGTTCGCCGGGACAGGGGGCTTATGGCTACACCTTC. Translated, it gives CASSSPGQGAYGYTF.

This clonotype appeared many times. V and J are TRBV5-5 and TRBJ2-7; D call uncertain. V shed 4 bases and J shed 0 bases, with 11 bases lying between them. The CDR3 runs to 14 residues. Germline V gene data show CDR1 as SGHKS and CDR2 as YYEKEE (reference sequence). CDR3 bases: TGTGCCAGCAGCCAATGGACGGACTCCTACGAGCAGTACTTC. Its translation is CASSQWTDSYEQYF.

In DNA, the CDR3 is TGCAGTGCTAGAGATCGGGCGGGGGCCTTGGTTGAGCAGTTCTTC. It is translated as CSARDRAGALVEQFF. This chain uses TRBV20-1 with TRBJ2-1; tentatively, D is TRBD2 (7 bases). Looked up from germline, CDR1 is DFQATT and CDR2 is SNEGSKA (reference sequence). Between the trimmed V and J ends, which lost 0 bases and 9 bases, there was a span of 18 bases. The CDR3 covers 15 residues.

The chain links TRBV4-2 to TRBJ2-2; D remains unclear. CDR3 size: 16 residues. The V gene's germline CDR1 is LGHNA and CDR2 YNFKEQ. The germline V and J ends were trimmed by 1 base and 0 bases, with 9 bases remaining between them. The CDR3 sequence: CASSQGIQTNTGELFF. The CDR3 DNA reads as TGTGCCAGCAGCCAAGGGATCCAGACGAACACCGGGGAGCTGTTTTTT.

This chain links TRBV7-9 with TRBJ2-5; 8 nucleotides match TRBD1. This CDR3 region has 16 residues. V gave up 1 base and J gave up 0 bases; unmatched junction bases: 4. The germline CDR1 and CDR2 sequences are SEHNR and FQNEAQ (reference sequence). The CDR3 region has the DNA TGTGCCAGCAGCTTAGTCAGGGGGCGATACCAAGAGACCCAGTACTTC. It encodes CASSLVRGRYQETQYF.

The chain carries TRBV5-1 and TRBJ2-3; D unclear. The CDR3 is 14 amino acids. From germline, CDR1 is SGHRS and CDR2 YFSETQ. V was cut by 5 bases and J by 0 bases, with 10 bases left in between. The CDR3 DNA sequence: TGCGCCAGCAGACAGTTCCCTAGCACAGATACGCAGTATTTT. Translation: CASRQFPSTDTQYF.

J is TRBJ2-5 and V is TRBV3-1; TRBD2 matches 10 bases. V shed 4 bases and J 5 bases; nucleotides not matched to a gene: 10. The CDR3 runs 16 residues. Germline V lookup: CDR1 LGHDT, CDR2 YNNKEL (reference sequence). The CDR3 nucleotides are TGTGCCAGCAGCCCAATAGCGGGGGGCTATCCGGAGACCCAGTACTTC. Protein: CASSPIAGGYPETQYF.